The sequence of this T cell receptor (beta chain) was determined in a study of early T cells in non-severe SARS-CoV-2 infection (dated by TCRdb to the early 2020s). As for the study more broadly: Because TCR sequencing was done on bulk RNA from unsorted whole blood, the alpha and beta chains could not be paired. Broader findings and caveats from the paper: VDJdb matching was skewed toward anti-spike CD8 responses and likely underestimated virus-specific expansions, missing private and CD4 specificities.

Libraries were built with 5' RACE. Sequencing instrument: NextSeq 500. Unique molecular identifiers were attached to individual cDNA molecules in the TCR library protocol so that sequencing error and PCR bias could be corrected. Both TCR alpha and beta chains were sequenced, and tight co-correlation was observed between alpha and beta sequence abundances in each sample. Per the source publication's procedure: Decombinator V4 was used to annotate the V gene, J gene and CDR3 of the TCR sequences. TCRs were defined as expanded if a significant change between any two time points was detected under a Poisson model with p below 0.0001. TCR abundances were normalised to the total number of TCRs sequenced per sample and expressed as counts per million. TRAV1-2 paired with TRAJ12, TRAJ20 or TRAJ33 defined MAIT TCRs, while TRAV10 paired with TRAJ18 defined iNKT TCRs. VDJdb, accessed on 1 November 2021, was searched for TCRs annotated for CMV, EBV and SARS-CoV-2, and TCRs annotated for more than one antigen were excluded. Using fastp trimming at Q25 and MiXCR clonotype assembly, TCRdb reanalyzed the public sequencing data and kept in-frame beta chains. Entries that share a CDR3 protein sequence are merged under the most common genes and DNA. TCRdb's processing, not the authors' own work, is the source of the V and J calls. This sample has 25,000 to 35,000 distinct CDR3 sequences in its table, and about 3.9% of those were observed once. More than 6.5% of the sample comes from the top ten.

Set within a cohort of healthcare workers in London, UK, this nested case-control study involved weekly PCR testing of nasopharyngeal swabs along with blood sampling. Healthcare workers were enrolled in the week of the UK lockdown, from 23 to 31 March 2020, and were followed every week for up to 16 weeks. This clonotype was recorded many times. Its antigen is currently not known. Within one base of it there is no much larger clone, and no base qualities were kept. V is trimmed back by 0 bases and J by 6 bases, and the junction contains 1 base that no gene match accounts for. From the cysteine through the phenylalanine, the CDR3 covers 13 amino acids. This entry keeps only the CDR3 DNA: 39 bases, framed from base 1. CDR1 and CDR2 are drawn from the germline V gene: MNHEY, SVGEGT.

In this chain, TRBV6-2 or TRBV6-3 is recombined with TRBJ1-1; 7 bases in the middle match TRBD1. The origin of this receptor is an adult who was a healthcare worker with PCR-confirmed SARS-CoV-2 infection or an uninfected control (not recorded which). The sample comprised whole blood. In nucleotides, the sequence is TGTGCCAGCAGTTACTCGACAGGGCCTGAAGCTTTCTTT. Translated, this is CASSYSTGPEAFF.